The present T cell receptor beta chain was sequenced within a study of blood T cell repertoires in COVID-19. Whole-study context: Sites in the United States, Italy and Spain provided acute and convalescent COVID-19 samples. Sources were T cells, B-cell-depleted T cells, or PBMCs; the material itself was cDNA or gDNA.

This clone was detected once. In the authors' workflow: Estimated nucleated cell counts came from reference gene primer amplification. Clones were read by immunoSEQ multiplex PCR, and TCRdb kept only the in-frame ones, dropping some. D and trimming were read from the DNA, whereas the V and J calls and clone size are those reported in that table. The table lists approximately 92,000 clones, about 85% of them singletons, with 3% to 3.5% in the top ten. Germline V gene lookup returns CDR1 MDHEN and CDR2 SYDVKM. The CDR3 runs 12 residues. Trimming stripped 3 bases from V and 3 bases from J, with 6 bases between.

The clonotype was recovered from a man aged 50 to 60 with acute or convalescent COVID-19. The chain combines TRBV28 with TRBJ2-7; D not certain. The specimen sequenced was peripheral blood. The CDR3 spells CASSFGNYEQYF. For the CDR3, the DNA is TGTGCCAGCAGTTTTGGCAACTACGAGCAGTACTTC.